The sequence of this T cell receptor (beta chain) was determined in a study of cytomegalovirus exposure and HLA in healthy donors. As concerns this clone: The antigen is not known.

Findings of the study overall: Cytomegalovirus association was listed for about 150 TCR beta chains.

Trimming took 4 bases from V and 4 from J; bases not matched to a gene: 6. The CDR3 has 15 residues. Looked up from germline, CDR1 is MGHRA and CDR2 is YSYEKL. The repertoire was sequenced with immunoSEQ multiplex PCR; TCRdb's copy has only in-frame clones and lacks some. This table holds about 270,000 clones, around 85% found once. Source material: PBMCs. The chain links TRBV4-1 to TRBJ2-7, with 11 positions matching TRBD2. The clonotype was recovered from a woman aged 18-35 years in good health and CMV-seronegative. CDR3 region: CASSPRIAGGYEQYF. The CDR3 nucleotides read TGCGCCAGCAGCCCCCGAATAGCGGGAGGGTACGAGCAGTACTTC.